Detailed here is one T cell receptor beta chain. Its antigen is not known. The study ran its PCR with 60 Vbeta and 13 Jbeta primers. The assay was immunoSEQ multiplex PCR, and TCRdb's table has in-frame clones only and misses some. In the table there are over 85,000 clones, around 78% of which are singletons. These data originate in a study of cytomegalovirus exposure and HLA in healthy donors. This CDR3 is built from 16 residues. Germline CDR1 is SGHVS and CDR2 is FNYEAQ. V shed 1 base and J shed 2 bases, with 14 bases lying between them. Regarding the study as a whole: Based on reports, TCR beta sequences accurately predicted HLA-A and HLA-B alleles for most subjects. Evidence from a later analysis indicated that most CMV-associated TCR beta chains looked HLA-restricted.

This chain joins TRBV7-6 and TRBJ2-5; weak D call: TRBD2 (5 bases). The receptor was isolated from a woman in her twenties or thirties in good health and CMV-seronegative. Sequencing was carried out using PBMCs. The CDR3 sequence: CASSLGAGGGQETQYF. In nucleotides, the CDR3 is TGTGCCAGCAGCTTAGGGGCAGGAGGTGGACAAGAGACCCAGTACTTC.